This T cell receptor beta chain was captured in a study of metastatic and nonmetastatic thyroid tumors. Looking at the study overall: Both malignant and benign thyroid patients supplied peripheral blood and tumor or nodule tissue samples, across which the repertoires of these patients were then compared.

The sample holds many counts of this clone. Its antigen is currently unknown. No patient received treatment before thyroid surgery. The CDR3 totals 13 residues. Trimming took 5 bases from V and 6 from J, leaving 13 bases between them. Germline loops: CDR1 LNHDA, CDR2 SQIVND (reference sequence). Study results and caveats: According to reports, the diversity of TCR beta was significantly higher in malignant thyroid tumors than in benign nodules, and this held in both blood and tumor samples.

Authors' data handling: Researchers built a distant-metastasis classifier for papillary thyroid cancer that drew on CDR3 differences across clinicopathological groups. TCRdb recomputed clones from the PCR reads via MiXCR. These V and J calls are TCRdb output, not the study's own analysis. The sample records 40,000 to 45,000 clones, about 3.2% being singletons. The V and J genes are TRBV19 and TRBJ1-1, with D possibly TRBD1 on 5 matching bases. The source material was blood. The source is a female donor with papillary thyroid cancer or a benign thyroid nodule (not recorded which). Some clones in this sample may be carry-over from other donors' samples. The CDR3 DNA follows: TGTGCCAGTAGTCGTACAGGCCTCCCTGAAGCTTTCTTT. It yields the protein CASSRTGLPEAFF.